What follows are 14 T cell receptor beta chains derived from one specimen sequenced in a study of CD8+CD57+ T cells in acquired aplastic anemia. All sequencing subjects had displayed CD8+CD57+ cell expansion on flow cytometry. The TCR beta profiling, which covered VDJ combination and CDR3 sequence, was carried out using genomic DNA as the template. One entry per CDR3 protein, called by TCRdb with MiXCR from the reads. The table shows under 200,000 distinct CDR3 sequences, with approximately 48% occurring only once. The specimen was sorted CD4+, CD8+, or CD8+CD57+ T cells (not recorded which) from PBMCs. These receptors were obtained from a human donor with aplastic anemia.

Comment on this clonotype: Relative to the germline gene, one junction end is altered; a read error may explain this. This sequence joins TRBV6-2 or TRBV6-3 and TRBJ2-7; tentative D call: TRBD2 (6 bases). CDR3 size: 16 residues. In germline, CDR1 is MNHEY, CDR2 SVGEGT. CDR3 nucleotide sequence: TGTGCCAGCAGTCACTCGATGGGCGGGGCTTCCTACGAGCAGTACTTC. Protein sequence: CASSHSMGGASYEQYF.

The rearrangement uses TRBV6-4 and TRBJ1-2; D remains unclear. Germline V gene data show CDR1 as MRHNA and CDR2 as SNTAGT. CDR3 length equals 13 residues. V lost 6 bases and J lost 8, with 16 bases in between. The CDR3 here is CASSSTPDGGYTF. DNA for the CDR3: TGTGCCAGCAGCTCGACCCCGGACGGCGGCTACACCTTC.

This clonotype was recorded many times. The chain uses TRBV5-6 and TRBJ2-3; no reliable D call. The ends were cut back, 0 bases at V and 4 bases at J, with 15 bases in the middle. Germline V gene data show CDR1 as SGHDT and CDR2 as YYEEEE. The CDR3 extends over 16 amino acids. The CDR3 spells CASSLGPAVSADTQYF. CDR3 DNA: TGTGCCAGCAGCTTGGGCCCCGCTGTGAGCGCAGATACGCAGTATTTT.

For this clonotype: This sequence may be a read error, since a much larger clone differs from it by one base. This rearrangement joins TRBV4-1 to TRBJ1-2, with 9 bases lining up with TRBD1. In germline, CDR1 is MGHRA, CDR2 YSYEKL. The J segment lost 0 bases and the V segment lost 1 base, leaving 6 bases of the junction unmatched. CDR3 size: 17 residues. CDR3 loop: CASSQALTGGSNYGYTF. Here the CDR3 DNA reads TGCGCCAGCAGCCAAGCACTTACAGGGGGCTCTAACTATGGCTACACCTTC.

The chain has TRBV10-2 and TRBJ2-3; no reliable D call. The V gene's germline CDR1 is WSHSY and CDR2 SAAADI. The CDR3 totals 12 residues. The V end lost 3 bases, the J end lost 6 bases, and 7 bases lay between the germline ends. The CDR3 DNA follows: TGCGCCAGCAGTGACCCCGGGGATACGCAGTATTTT. Its translation: CASSDPGDTQYF.

The chain carries TRBV18 and TRBJ1-1; 9 nucleotides agree with TRBD1. Trimming at V came to 4 bases and at J to 4 bases, leaving 4 bases not matched to a gene. Germline CDR1 KGHSH, CDR2 LQKENI. This CDR3 contains 14 residues. CDR3 sequence: CASSQGQGGTEAFF. Here the CDR3 DNA reads TGTGCCAGCTCACAGGGACAGGGTGGCACTGAAGCTTTCTTT.

This clonotype appeared many times. This chain joins TRBV5-1 and TRBJ2-7; no reliable D call. The CDR3 length is 15 residues. Trimming shortened V by 0 bases and J by 7 bases, and 17 bases separated the two germline ends. CDR1 SGHRS and CDR2 YFSETQ come from the germline V gene. CDR3 in amino acids: CASSLDGVPGLEQYF. For the CDR3, the DNA is TGCGCCAGCAGCTTGGACGGCGTTCCTGGCCTAGAGCAGTACTTC. The full variable domain, in which reference TRBV5-1 and TRBJ2-7 provide the parts outside the CDR3, is KAGVTQTPRYLIKTRGQQVTLSCSPISGHRSVSWYQQTPGQGLQFLFEYFSETQRNKGNFPGRFSGRQFSNSRSEMNVSTLELGDSALYLCASSLDGVPGLEQYFGPGTRLTVT.

The chain couples TRBV7-2 to TRBJ2-5; D may correspond to TRBD1 or TRBD2 (6 bases each). V lost 6 bases, J lost 4 bases, and 15 bases lay in between. Germline CDR1 is SGHTA and CDR2 is FQGNSA. The CDR3 has 14 amino acids. Written as DNA, the CDR3 is TGTGCCAGCAGGCCGAGGGGGGACTCAGAGACCCAGTACTTC. Protein product: CASRPRGDSETQYF.

Comment on this clonotype: A much larger clone differs by one base, so this may be a read error. The chain uses TRBV6-5 and TRBJ2-6; TRBD1 is a possible D gene (5 bases). The germline gives CDR1 MNHEY, CDR2 SVGAGI. The CDR3 totals 15 residues. The CDR3 loop reads CASSYFSSGANLLTF. The CDR3 DNA reads as TGTGCCAGCAGTTACTTTTCCTCTGGGGCCAACCTCCTGACTTTC.

V and J are TRBV29-1 and TRBJ2-7, with D possibly matching TRBD2 (6 bases). Germline assignment: CDR1 SQVTM and CDR2 ANQGSEA. The V gene lost 4 bases and the J gene lost 3 bases, with 10 bases spanning the gap. The CDR3 loop spans 12 amino acids. CDR3 protein: CSVADGSYEQYF. The CDR3 DNA reads TGCAGCGTTGCCGACGGGAGCTACGAGCAGTACTTC.

Ten or more counts support this clonotype. This chain uses TRBV5-4 with TRBJ2-7, with D unresolved. The germline V gene encodes CDR1 SGHNT and CDR2 YYREEE (reference sequence). The V end was cut by 0 bases, the J end by 0 bases, with 7 bases between. The CDR3 extends over 14 amino acids. The chain's CDR3 is CASSLGRLSYEQYF. Written as DNA, the CDR3 is TGTGCCAGCAGCTTGGGGAGACTCTCCTACGAGCAGTACTTC.

This chain joins TRBV25-1 and TRBJ2-4; the match to TRBD1 covers 10 bases. The V segment lost 4 bases and the J segment 6 bases; nucleotides outside the gene matches: 9. Germline loops: CDR1 MGHDK, CDR2 SYGVNS. The CDR3 runs to 16 residues. This chain's CDR3 is CASSADSGQGINIQYF. For the CDR3, the DNA is TGTGCCAGCAGTGCTGACTCGGGACAGGGGATAAACATTCAGTACTTC.

The chain has TRBV6-5 and TRBJ1-2; 8 bases are shared with TRBD1. The ends lost 4 bases at V and 5 bases at J; junction bases unmatched: 12. The CDR3 is 16 residues long. The germline CDR1 and CDR2 sequences are MNHEY and SVGAGI. The CDR3 region has the DNA TGTGCCAGCAGTTCTTCCCCTACAGGGGGAGGATATGGCTACACCTTC. Its translation: CASSSSPTGGGYGYTF.

Regarding this clonotype: Relative to the germline gene, one junction end is altered; a read error may explain this. V and J are TRBV20-1 and TRBJ1-5; a weak D match, TRBD1 (5 bases). This CDR3 has 17 residues. Germline V gene sequence: CDR1 DFQATT, CDR2 SNEGSKA (reference sequence). CDR3 region: CSARDSGAGYSNQPQHF. The DNA of the CDR3 is TGCAGTGCTCGAGACAGTGGGGCGGGATATAGCAATCAGCCCCAGCATTTT.